This T cell receptor beta chain was captured by sequencing in a study of shared clonotypes between healthy human individuals (dated by TCRdb to about 2020). Context from the whole study: Two women and three men aged 18 to 49 years were included in the cohort. To estimate repertoire size and how much clonotypes are shared between individuals, the study performed deep sequencing of blood TCR repertoires from a handful of healthy adults. To increase sequencing depth and limit assay-specific biases, different laboratories used diverse techniques to prepare libraries and sequence TCR repertoires. For each donor, CD4 naive and CD4 memory were each run on three plates, CD8 naive on two plates, and CD8 memory on one plate. Each donor's leukapheresis produced roughly between about 0.8 and 10 billion PBMCs.

A word on this clone: Its antigen is unknown. Per-base quality was not reported, and no clone a single base away is much larger than it.

The germline V gene (reference sequence) yields SGHNT for CDR1 and YYREEE for CDR2. The CDR3 runs 17 amino acids, cysteine and phenylalanine included. Only the CDR3 portion is preserved as DNA: 51 bases, with reading frame beginning at the first base. V and J are trimmed by 4 bases and 7 bases, and the gene matches miss 15 bases of the junction. TCR CDR3 regions were amplified from genomic DNA by multiplex PCR using the deep immunoSEQ assay. For each cell subset, the extracted genomic DNA was distributed evenly across all wells of several immunoSEQ 96-well plates, and each plate served as one replicate. For sorted subsets, about 210 ng of genomic DNA, equivalent to 30,000 or so T cell genomes, went into each replicate PCR. Purified libraries were measured with a Qubit 3.0 fluorometer, size-checked on a Bioanalyzer 2100, and measured again with the KAPA Library Quantification kit. A separate single-read 150-cycle Illumina NextSeq 550 flow cell was used to sequence each immunoSEQ 96-well plate. Concerning the study's data processing: Because the immunoSEQ output included only junctional sequences and no quality scores, the filtering could not be the same as the filtering used for full-length reads. Sequences were annotated with PyIR, a Python wrapper for IgBLAST v1.9, and V/J genes and CDR3 were assigned using IMGT germline references. Reads were removed for weak V/J assignments (E-value above 1e-6), missing CDR3, stop codons, out-of-frame junctions, or ambiguous translated residues. V3J clonotypes were defined as sequences sharing the same inferred V gene, J gene, and CDR3 amino acid sequence. Percentage overlap between repertoires was calculated by dividing the number of shared unique clonotypes by the size of the smaller repertoire. Richness of each repertoire was evaluated using RTK rarefaction, the Chao1 estimator, and Recon v2.1 estimates of unobserved clonotypes. Generation probabilities were computed with OLGA for all TCRbeta clonotypes obtained by the gDNA method from a handful of donors. The clones in this table, taken by TCRdb from immuneACCESS, are in-frame only. Not every clone is retained; where verified, under half of the shortfall comes from an unresolved V gene, and the cause of the rest is unknown. The D gene and trimming were derived from the DNA, and the V and J assignments and clone size from that table. The table for this sample lists 1,500,000 or so clones; roughly 98.5% of them were counted only once. The top ten constitute 0.36% of the sample.

Findings and caveats that apply to the study as a whole: Rarefaction of sorted-subset datasets indicated incomplete sequencing despite the large sequencing depth. Compared with non-shared clonotypes, clonotypes shared by all four sorted-subset donors had higher generation probabilities. Around 5% of naive CD4, around 4% of naive CD8, 2.3% of memory CD4, and 0.4% of memory CD8 clonotypes were shared across a few donors. Because the study included only a small number of donors, the genetic and exposure-history diversity represented was limited. Based on pairwise subsampling, the degree of clonotype sharing among donors was expected to be affected by sequencing depth. Naive subsets generally had larger estimated clonotype richness than memory subsets. Only blood was sampled, and tissue TCR repertoires likely differ from those in blood.

The donors were healthy, HIV-negative adults who had no recently reported acute infections or vaccinations. Every donor was a Caucasian adult living in Nashville, Tennessee, USA. Magnetic negative selection was used to enrich CD4+ T cells, after which naive cells were positively selected on CD45RA and the negative fraction became the memory subset. Blood was collected by leukapheresis, and PBMCs were isolated by Ficoll-Histopaque density gradient centrifugation and then cryopreserved in liquid nitrogen vapor phase. Analytical flow cytometry was used to check the purity and quantity of every magnetically sorted T cell population. Genomic DNA was isolated from each sorted fraction and quantified by UV absorbance on a Nanodrop 2000c.

The V and J genes are TRBV5-4 and TRBJ2-2, with 8 bases in between that match TRBD2. Material: naive CD4+ T cells sorted from blood. In the paper's terms, the cell subset or site label means: CD45RA+ positively selected. The clonotype was recovered from a man aged 30 to 39 in good health. The CDR3 protein sequence reads: CASSPHGLAVRVGELFF. The sequence in DNA is TGTGCCAGCAGCCCACACGGACTAGCAGTTCGGGTCGGGGAGCTGTTTTTT.